This entry concerns a single TCR beta chain. This specimen comes from a study of blood T cell repertoires in COVID-19. Methods used by the authors: Nucleated cell number was recorded as an estimate derived from reference gene primer amplification. Produced via immunoSEQ multiplex PCR; TCRdb's table is partial and in-frame only. That table gives V, J and clone size, and the DNA gave D and trimming. The sample shows roughly 300,000 clones, 85% of them seen only once. V was trimmed by 6 bases and J by 2 bases, leaving 10 bases between them. The germline gives CDR1 MDHEN, CDR2 SYDVKM. The CDR3 contains 13 residues.

The gene calls are TRBV28 and TRBJ1-2; tentatively, D is TRBD1 (6 bases). Material for sequencing was PBMCs or T cells enriched from blood (not recorded which). The receptor was isolated from a woman between 45 and 65 years old who had recovered from COVID-19. The CDR3 spells CASRPGQNYGYTF. The CDR3 DNA sequence: TGTGCCAGCAGGCCGGGACAAAACTATGGCTACACCTTC.